A single sample is the source of the 27 T cell receptor beta chains below, sequenced in a study of blood T cell repertoires in COVID-19 (TCRdb year 2020). The library relied on the immunoSEQ multiplex PCR assay. The clones in this table, taken by TCRdb from immuneACCESS, are in-frame only. Not every clone is retained; where verified, under half of the shortfall comes from an unresolved V gene, and the cause of the rest is unknown. This sample holds around 150,000 clones; roughly 90% were observed only once. About 4% of the sample rests with the top ten. Sequenced material: peripheral blood. Receptors originate from a woman aged 60-75 years with active or convalescent COVID-19.

This chain links TRBV14 with TRBJ2-1, with TRBD2 matching over 9 bases. The length of the CDR3 is 18 residues. Losses at the gene ends were 0 bases for V and 10 bases for J; bases not matched to a gene: 16. The germline V gene encodes CDR1 SGHDN and CDR2 FVKESK. This chain's CDR3 is CASSQEGWRGGSLGEQFF. DNA for the CDR3: TGTGCCAGCAGCCAAGAAGGTTGGCGGGGGGGTTCCTTAGGGGAGCAGTTCTTC. Full variable domain (missing parts from reference TRBV14 and TRBJ2-1): EAGVTQFPSHSVIEKGQTVTLRCDPISGHDNLYWYRRVMGKEIKFLLHFVKESKQDESGMPNNRFLAERTGGTYSTLKVQPAELEDSGVYFCASSQEGWRGGSLGEQFFGPGTRLTVL.

The V gene is TRBV7-8, the J gene TRBJ2-6, with unresolved D. This CDR3 region has 15 residues. Germline V gene data show CDR1 as SGHVS and CDR2 as FQNEAQ. Trimming removed 1 base from V and 2 bases from J, with 6 bases in between. The CDR3 DNA reads TGTGCCAGCAGCTTAGGGCCCGCTGGGGCCAACGTCCTGACTTTC. This codes for CASSLGPAGANVLTF. The full variable domain, rest sourced from reference TRBV7-8 and TRBJ2-6, is GAGVSQSPRYKVAKRGQDVALRCDPISGHVSLFWYQQALGQGPEFLTYFQNEAQLDKSGLPSDRFFAERPEGSVSTLKIQRTQQEDSAVYLCASSLGPAGANVLTFGAGSRLTVL.

The V call is TRBV25-1, the J call TRBJ1-1; D is ambiguous. There are 13 residues in the CDR3. The germline V and J ends were trimmed by 4 bases and 4 bases, with 10 bases remaining between them. CDR1 MGHDK and CDR2 SYGVNS come from the germline V gene. The CDR3 DNA sequence: TGTGCCAGCAGTGGTCGAGGTGGCACTGAAGCTTTCTTT. The encoded protein is CASSGRGGTEAFF.

The rearrangement links TRBV30 to TRBJ1-1; D call uncertain. V dropped 7 bases and J dropped 4 bases, with 19 bases sitting between them. CDR3 length: 14 residues. Germline V gene data show CDR1 as GTSNPN and CDR2 as SVGIG (reference sequence). The CDR3, as DNA: TGTGCCTACGCAGTCGTCGGGGATCCCACTGAAGCTTTCTTT. Amino acids: CAYAVVGDPTEAFF.

This clone was seen just once. The sample contains more than one DNA sequence encoding this CDR3. The gene calls are TRBV9 and TRBJ1-3; D may be TRBD1 (6 bases). V was clipped by 2 bases and J by 3 bases, with 12 bases between them. The germline V gene encodes CDR1 SGDLS and CDR2 YYNGEE. The length of the CDR3 is 15 residues. The CDR3 DNA reads as TGTGCCAGCAGCGTGGGGGGGCTAAGTGGAAACACCATATATTTT. This translates into CASSVGGLSGNTIYF.

The chain recombines TRBV19 with TRBJ1-1; D not certain. The ends were cut back, 7 bases at V and 1 base at J, with 13 bases in the middle. Germline CDR1 and CDR2: LNHDA and SQIVND (reference sequence). The CDR3 sequence is 14 residues long. The CDR3 reads CASTSLPGNTEAFF. Written as DNA, the CDR3 is TGTGCCAGTACCTCCCTTCCCGGGAACACTGAAGCTTTCTTT.

This clone was detected only a few times. V and J are TRBV7-2 and TRBJ1-5, with 7 nucleotides matching TRBD1. Germline assignment: CDR1 SGHTA and CDR2 FQGNSA. The V and J ends lost 5 bases and 0 bases, in that order; junction bases with no gene match: 7. The CDR3 is 16 residues long. For the CDR3, the DNA is TGTGCCAGCAGCCGCGGGACAGTCAATAGCAATCAGCCCCAGCATTTT. Translated: CASSRGTVNSNQPQHF.

CDR3 bases: TGCGCCAGCAGGACCGGGACAGGAGAGGGAGCTTTCTTT. This codes for CASRTGTGEGAFF. The chain carries TRBV5-1 and TRBJ1-1; TRBD1 matches 8 bases. V gave up 5 bases and J gave up 10 bases; unmatched junction bases: 10. CDR1 is SGHRS, CDR2 YFSETQ, per germline. The CDR3 is 13 residues long. The whole variable domain, filled in from reference TRBV5-1 and TRBJ1-1, reads KAGVTQTPRYLIKTRGQQVTLSCSPISGHRSVSWYQQTPGQGLQFLFEYFSETQRNKGNFPGRFSGRQFSNSRSEMNVSTLELGDSALYLCASRTGTGEGAFFGQGTRLTVV.

The V gene is TRBV3-1 (or the pseudogene TRBV3-2), the J gene TRBJ2-7; 11 nucleotides align to TRBD2. The CDR3 totals 14 residues. J was trimmed by 4 bases and V by 5 bases; bases with no gene match: 4. From germline, CDR1 is LGHDT and CDR2 YNNKEL (reference sequence). The CDR3 spells CASSVAGGQYEQYF. The CDR3 DNA reads TGTGCCAGCAGCGTAGCGGGGGGGCAGTACGAGCAGTACTTC.

The V and J genes are TRBV5-1 and TRBJ2-1; weak D call: TRBD1 (6 bases). Germline CDR1 reads SGHRS; CDR2 reads YFSETQ. The CDR3 totals 17 residues. Trimming pared 0 bases from V and 8 bases from J, leaving 21 bases between. CDR3 coding DNA: TGCGCCAGCAGCTTGGGGACAGATTTAGCCCTCCCCCATGAGCAGTTCTTC. Amino acid sequence: CASSLGTDLALPHEQFF. Full variable domain (rest looked up from reference TRBV5-1 and TRBJ2-1): KAGVTQTPRYLIKTRGQQVTLSCSPISGHRSVSWYQQTPGQGLQFLFEYFSETQRNKGNFPGRFSGRQFSNSRSEMNVSTLELGDSALYLCASSLGTDLALPHEQFFGPGTRLTVL.

The chain links TRBV19 to TRBJ1-1; a weak D match, TRBD1 (6 bases). V lost 5 bases and J lost 5, with 9 bases in between. CDR1 and CDR2 (germline): LNHDA, SQIVND (reference sequence). The CDR3 runs 12 residues. CDR3 DNA: TGTGCCAGTAGTTGGGGGCAAACTGAAGCTTTCTTT. Its translation is CASSWGQTEAFF. The complete variable domain, with remaining parts taken from reference TRBV19 and TRBJ1-1, reads DGGITQSPKYLFRKEGQNVTLSCEQNLNHDAMYWYRQDPGQGLRLIYYSQIVNDFQKGDIAEGYSVSREKKESFPLTVTSAQKNPTAFYLCASSWGQTEAFFGQGTRLTVV.

This chain joins TRBV7-9 and TRBJ1-2, with 8 positions matching TRBD1. Germline CDR1 reads SEHNR; CDR2 reads FQNEAQ (reference sequence). V lost 7 bases, J lost 1 base, and 5 bases stayed unmatched. The CDR3 runs to 14 residues. As DNA, the CDR3 is TGTGCCAGCACCGGGACAGGCGTTAACTATGGCTACACCTTC. This sequence encodes CASTGTGVNYGYTF.

The chain uses TRBV7-2 and TRBJ2-3, with a tentative D call TRBD1 (5 bases). Germline CDR1 reads SGHTA; CDR2 reads FQGNSA. The CDR3 is made up of 14 amino acids. V gave up 3 bases and J gave up 2 bases, with 9 bases separating them. CDR3 amino acids: CASSLGQTTDTQYF. As DNA, the CDR3 is TGTGCCAGCAGCTTGGGGCAGACCACAGATACGCAGTATTTT. The entire variable domain, with the rest obtained from reference TRBV7-2 and TRBJ2-3, is as follows: GAGVSQSPSNKVTEKGKDVELRCDPISGHTALYWYRQSLGQGLEFLIYFQGNSAPDKSGLPSDRFSAERTGGSVSTLTIQRTQQEDSAVYLCASSLGQTTDTQYFGPGTRLTVL.

The chain recombines TRBV9 with TRBJ2-7; tentatively, D is TRBD1 (5 bases). Trimming pared 0 bases from V and 2 bases from J, leaving 9 bases between. The V gene's germline CDR1 is SGDLS and CDR2 YYNGEE. This CDR3 region has 14 residues. The CDR3 nucleotides read TGTGCCAGCAGCGTAGCCCTAGGGGCCTACGAGCAGTACTTC. Its translation: CASSVALGAYEQYF. Filled out from reference TRBV9 and TRBJ2-7, the complete variable domain reads DSGVTQTPKHLITATGQRVTLRCSPRSGDLSVYWYQQSLDQGLQFLIQYYNGEERAKGNILERFSAQQFPDLHSELNLSSLELGDSALYFCASSVALGAYEQYFGPGTRLTVT.

The chain links TRBV7-2 to TRBJ1-3; D call uncertain. V was pared by 5 bases and J by 0 bases, with 11 bases between. CDR1 and CDR2 (germline): SGHTA, FQGNSA. This CDR3 has 15 amino acids. This CDR3 reads CASSPGSNSGNTIYF. For the CDR3, the DNA is TGTGCCAGCAGCCCGGGGTCAAACTCTGGAAACACCATATATTTT.

This clone turned up a few times. This chain uses TRBV20-1 with TRBJ1-2; D may be TRBD1 (6 bases). V was cut by 3 bases and J by 4 bases, with 15 bases left in between. This CDR3 is 14 amino acids long. Germline V gene lookup returns CDR1 DFQATT and CDR2 SNEGSKA (reference sequence). CDR3: CSASIVDSGYGYTF. In DNA, the CDR3 is TGCAGTGCTAGTATCGTGGACAGCGGCTATGGCTACACCTTC.

The rearrangement joins TRBV2 to TRBJ1-5, with D perhaps TRBD1 (5 bases). V was clipped by 3 bases and J by 6 bases, with 9 bases between them. The CDR3 covers 13 residues. The germline V gene has CDR1 SNHLY and CDR2 FYNNEI. CDR3 protein: CASSDRGAQPQHF. The CDR3 nucleotides read TGTGCCAGCAGTGACCGCGGGGCTCAGCCCCAGCATTTT.

J is TRBJ2-7 and V is TRBV7-2, with 9 bases lining up with TRBD1. Germline assignment: CDR1 SGHTA and CDR2 FQGNSA. The CDR3 runs to 16 residues. J gave up 0 bases and V 5 bases, and 8 bases lay outside the gene matches. CDR3 sequence: CASSPRTGEISYEQYF. CDR3 coding DNA: TGTGCCAGCAGCCCTAGGACAGGGGAAATCTCCTACGAGCAGTACTTC.

The gene calls are TRBV19 and TRBJ1-2; weak D call: TRBD1 (6 bases). The CDR3 sequence is 15 residues long. Germline loops: CDR1 LNHDA, CDR2 SQIVND (reference sequence). Trimming removed 5 bases at V and 4 bases at J, with 17 bases between. The CDR3 region has the DNA TGTGCCAGTAGTGGACAGCGTACGACCTTCTATGGCTACACCTTC. Translation: CASSGQRTTFYGYTF. Using reference TRBV19 and TRBJ1-2 for the parts outside the CDR3, the full variable domain is DGGITQSPKYLFRKEGQNVTLSCEQNLNHDAMYWYRQDPGQGLRLIYYSQIVNDFQKGDIAEGYSVSREKKESFPLTVTSAQKNPTAFYLCASSGQRTTFYGYTFGSGTRLTVV.

The V call is TRBV7-9, the J call TRBJ1-2; TRBD1 matches at 7 bases. J gave up 3 bases and V 2 bases, and 6 bases lay outside the gene matches. This CDR3 comprises 15 residues. Germline V gene lookup returns CDR1 SEHNR and CDR2 FQNEAQ (reference sequence). This CDR3 is CASSLTAGGHYGYTF. CDR3 DNA: TGTGCCAGCAGCTTAACGGCAGGGGGGCACTATGGCTACACCTTC.

The rearrangement uses TRBV14 and TRBJ2-7, with D perhaps matching TRBD1 (5 bases). The CDR3 runs 13 residues. CDR1 SGHDN and CDR2 FVKESK come from the germline V gene. V was pared by 1 base and J by 3 bases, with 7 bases between. The CDR3 DNA reads as TGTGCCAGCAGCCAAGGGGGCGGCTACGAGCAGTACTTC. It translates to CASSQGGGYEQYF.

The chain couples TRBV6-1 to TRBJ2-6; TRBD1 might be the D (6 bases). Germline V lookup: CDR1 MNHNS, CDR2 SASEGT. This CDR3 region has 15 residues. The V end was cut by 3 bases, the J end by 2 bases, with 8 bases between. The CDR3 sequence is CASSDYRAGANVLTF. The CDR3, as DNA: TGTGCCAGCAGTGATTACAGGGCTGGGGCCAACGTCCTGACTTTC.

The V gene is TRBV7-2, the J gene TRBJ2-7, with D uncertain. The CDR3 spans 13 residues. The germline V and J ends were trimmed by 2 bases and 4 bases, with 9 bases remaining between them. In germline, CDR1 is SGHTA, CDR2 FQGNSA. The chain's CDR3 is CASSLIQRYEQYF. The CDR3 DNA reads TGTGCCAGCAGCTTAATCCAGCGTTACGAGCAGTACTTC.

This chain joins TRBV2 and TRBJ2-5; perhaps TRBD2 as D (5 bases). Trimming removed 4 bases from V and 1 base from J, with 13 bases in between. The CDR3 has 15 amino acids. From germline, CDR1 is SNHLY and CDR2 FYNNEI. CDR3 region: CASSVSPTSQETQYF. The CDR3 DNA reads TGTGCCAGCAGTGTTAGTCCCACTAGCCAAGAGACCCAGTACTTC.

The chain carries TRBV7-2 and TRBJ1-5, with D possibly matching TRBD1 (5 bases). This CDR3 comprises 15 residues. Germline V gene sequence: CDR1 SGHTA, CDR2 FQGNSA. The ends were cut back, 3 bases at V and 2 bases at J, with 11 bases in the middle. DNA for the CDR3: TGTGCCAGCAGCTTGCGCGGGGGGGGCAATCAGCCCCAGCATTTT. This encodes CASSLRGGGNQPQHF.

V usage is TRBV30 and J usage is TRBJ1-6, with 9 bases aligning to TRBD1. CDR1 and CDR2 from the germline V gene are GTSNPN and SVGIG (reference sequence). Trimming took 3 bases from V and 9 from J; bases not matched to a gene: 9. The CDR3 length is 15 residues. The CDR3 sequence: CAWSPGQGSGSPLHF. Here the CDR3 DNA reads TGTGCCTGGAGCCCAGGACAGGGGTCCGGTTCACCCCTCCACTTT.

This rearrangement joins TRBV29-1 to TRBJ1-1; 7 positions agree with TRBD1. CDR3 length equals 13 residues. From germline, CDR1 is SQVTM and CDR2 ANQGSEA. V gave up 7 bases and J gave up 1 base; unmatched junction bases: 6. Here the CDR3 DNA reads TGCAGCGCCGACAGGGATTCGAACACTGAAGCTTTCTTT. It specifies CSADRDSNTEAFF.